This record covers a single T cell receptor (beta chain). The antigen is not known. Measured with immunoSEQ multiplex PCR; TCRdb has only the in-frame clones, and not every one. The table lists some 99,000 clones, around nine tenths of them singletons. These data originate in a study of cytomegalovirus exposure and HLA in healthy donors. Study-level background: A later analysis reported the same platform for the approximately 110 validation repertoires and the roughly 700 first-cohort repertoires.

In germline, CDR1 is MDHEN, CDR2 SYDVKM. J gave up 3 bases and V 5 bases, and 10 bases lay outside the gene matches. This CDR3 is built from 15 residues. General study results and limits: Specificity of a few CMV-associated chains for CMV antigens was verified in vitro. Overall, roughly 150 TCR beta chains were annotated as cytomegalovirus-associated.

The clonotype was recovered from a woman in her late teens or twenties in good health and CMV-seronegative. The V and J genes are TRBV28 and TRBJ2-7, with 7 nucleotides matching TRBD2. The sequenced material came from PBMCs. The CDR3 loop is CASSAPGLTIYEQYF. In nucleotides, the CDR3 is TGTGCCAGCAGTGCTCCGGGACTAACCATCTACGAGCAGTACTTC.